What follows is one TCR beta chain and its context. The data were obtained in a study of T cells in Graves' hyperthyroidism and ophthalmopathy. Study at large: Blood was drawn when the patient was first diagnosed and still untreated.

Template material for amplifying TCR beta CDR3 regions consisted of RNA transcripts. First-round RT-PCR targeting the TCR CDR3 was performed with the HTBI primer set. TCRdb itself ran the multiplex PCR reads through MiXCR, one entry per CDR3 protein. The sample carries about 360,000 distinct CDR3 sequences, about 13% recorded once. The TCR originated in a woman aged 18-30 years with Graves' hyperthyroidism. Sequenced: blood.

For the CDR3, the DNA is TGTGCCATCGCCCCTTCAACAGATACGCAGTATTTT. As protein: CAIAPSTDTQYF. The chain recombines TRBV10-3 with TRBJ2-3; no firm D call. CDR3 length: 12 amino acids. V lost 8 bases, J lost 3 bases, and 9 bases lay in between. The germline V gene has CDR1 ENHRY and CDR2 SYGVKD.